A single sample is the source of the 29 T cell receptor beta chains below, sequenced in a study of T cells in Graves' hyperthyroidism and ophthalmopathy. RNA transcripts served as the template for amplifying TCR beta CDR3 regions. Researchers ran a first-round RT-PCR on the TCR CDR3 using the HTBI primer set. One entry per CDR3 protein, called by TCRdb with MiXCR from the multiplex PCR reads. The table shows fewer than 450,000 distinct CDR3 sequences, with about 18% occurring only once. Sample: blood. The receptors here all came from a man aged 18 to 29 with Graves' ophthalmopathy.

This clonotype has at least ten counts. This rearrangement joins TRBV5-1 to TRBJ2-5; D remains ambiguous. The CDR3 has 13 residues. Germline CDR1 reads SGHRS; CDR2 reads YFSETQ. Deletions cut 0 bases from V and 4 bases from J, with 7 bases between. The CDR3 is CASSLGVPETQYF. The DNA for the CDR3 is TGCGCCAGCAGCTTGGGAGTTCCAGAGACCCAGTACTTC.

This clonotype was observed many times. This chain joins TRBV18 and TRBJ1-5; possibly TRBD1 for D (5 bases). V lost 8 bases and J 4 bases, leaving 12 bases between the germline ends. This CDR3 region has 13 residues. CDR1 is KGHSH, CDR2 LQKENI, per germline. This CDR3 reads CASKRPGNQPQHF. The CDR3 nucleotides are TGTGCCAGCAAACGGCCAGGGAATCAGCCCCAGCATTTT.

In DNA form, the CDR3 reads TGTGCCAGCAGCCAAGATCTGGGGGGGGTTAATGAGCAGTTCTTC. This gives the protein CASSQDLGGVNEQFF. The rearrangement links TRBV3-1 to TRBJ2-1, with 7 bases aligning to TRBD2. Germline V lookup: CDR1 LGHDT, CDR2 YNNKEL (reference sequence). This CDR3 region has 15 residues. V was pared by 0 bases and J by 7 bases, with 6 bases of the junction left unmatched.

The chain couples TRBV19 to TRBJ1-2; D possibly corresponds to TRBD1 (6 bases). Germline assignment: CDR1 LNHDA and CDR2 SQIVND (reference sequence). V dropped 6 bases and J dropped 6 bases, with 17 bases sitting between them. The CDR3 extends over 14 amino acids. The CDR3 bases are TGTGCCAGTAGCAGACAGGTGAAGGGGAATGGCTACACCTTC. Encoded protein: CASSRQVKGNGYTF.

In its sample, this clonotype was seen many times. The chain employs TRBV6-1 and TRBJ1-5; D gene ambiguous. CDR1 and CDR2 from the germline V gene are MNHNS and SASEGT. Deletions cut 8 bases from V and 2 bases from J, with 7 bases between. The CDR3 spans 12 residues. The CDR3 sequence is CASFTGNQPQHF. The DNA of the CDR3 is TGTGCCAGCTTCACTGGCAATCAGCCCCAGCATTTT.

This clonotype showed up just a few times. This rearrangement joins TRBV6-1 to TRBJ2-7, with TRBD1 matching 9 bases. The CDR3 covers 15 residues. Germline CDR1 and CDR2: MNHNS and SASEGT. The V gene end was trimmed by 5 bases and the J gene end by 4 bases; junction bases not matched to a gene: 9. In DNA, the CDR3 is TGTGCCAGCAGTTCCATACAGGGGGCAGGTTACGAGCAGTACTTC. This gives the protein CASSSIQGAGYEQYF.

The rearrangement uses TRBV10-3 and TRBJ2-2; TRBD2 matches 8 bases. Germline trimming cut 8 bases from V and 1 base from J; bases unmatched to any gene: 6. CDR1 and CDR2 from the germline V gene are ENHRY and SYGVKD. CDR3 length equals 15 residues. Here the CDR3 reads CAIGSAGVNTGELFF. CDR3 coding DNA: TGTGCCATCGGGTCAGCGGGGGTGAACACCGGGGAGCTGTTTTTT.

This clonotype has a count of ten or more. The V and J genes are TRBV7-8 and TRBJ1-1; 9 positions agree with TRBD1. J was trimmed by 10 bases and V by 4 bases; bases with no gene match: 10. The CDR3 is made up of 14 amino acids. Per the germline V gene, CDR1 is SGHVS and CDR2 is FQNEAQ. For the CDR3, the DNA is TGTGCCAGCAGCTCCAGGACAGGGGACGGAAGAGCTTTCTTT. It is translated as CASSSRTGDGRAFF.

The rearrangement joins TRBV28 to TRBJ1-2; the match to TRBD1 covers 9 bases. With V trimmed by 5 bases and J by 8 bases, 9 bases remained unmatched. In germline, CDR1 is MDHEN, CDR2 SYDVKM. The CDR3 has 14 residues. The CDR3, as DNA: TGTGCCAGCAGTCCCGCGGGACAGGGTTGGGGCTACACCTTC. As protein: CASSPAGQGWGYTF.

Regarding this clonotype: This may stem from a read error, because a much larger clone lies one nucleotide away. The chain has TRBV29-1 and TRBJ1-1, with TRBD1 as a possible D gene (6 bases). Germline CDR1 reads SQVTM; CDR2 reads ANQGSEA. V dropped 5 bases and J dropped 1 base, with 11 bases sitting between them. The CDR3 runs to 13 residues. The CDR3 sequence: CSVPGHQNTEAFF. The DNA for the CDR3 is TGCAGCGTTCCGGGACATCAGAACACTGAAGCTTTCTTT. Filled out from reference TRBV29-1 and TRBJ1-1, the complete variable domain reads SAVISQKPSRDICQRGTSLTIQCQVDSQVTMMFWYRQQPGQSLTLIATANQGSEATYESGFVIDKFPISRPNLTFSTLTVSNMSPEDSSIYLCSVPGHQNTEAFFGQGTRLTVV.

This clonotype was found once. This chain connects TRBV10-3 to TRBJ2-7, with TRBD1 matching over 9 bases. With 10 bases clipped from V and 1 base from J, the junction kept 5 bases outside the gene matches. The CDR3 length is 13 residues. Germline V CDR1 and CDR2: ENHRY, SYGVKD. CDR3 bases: TGTGCCACCGCCGGACAGGGGTCCTACGAGCAGTACTTC. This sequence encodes CATAGQGSYEQYF.

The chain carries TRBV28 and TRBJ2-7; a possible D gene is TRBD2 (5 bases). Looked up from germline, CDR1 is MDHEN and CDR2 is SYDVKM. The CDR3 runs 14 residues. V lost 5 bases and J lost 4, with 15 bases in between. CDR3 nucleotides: TGTGCCAGCAGTCGCCCCGGGGTTGCGTACGAGCAGTACTTC. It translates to CASSRPGVAYEQYF.

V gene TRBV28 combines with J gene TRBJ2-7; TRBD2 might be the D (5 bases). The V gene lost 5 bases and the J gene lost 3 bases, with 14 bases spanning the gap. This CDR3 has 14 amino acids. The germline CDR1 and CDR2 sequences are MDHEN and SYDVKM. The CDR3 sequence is CASSRPGNDYEQYF. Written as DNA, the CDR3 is TGTGCCAGCAGTCGCCCCGGGAACGACTACGAGCAGTACTTC.

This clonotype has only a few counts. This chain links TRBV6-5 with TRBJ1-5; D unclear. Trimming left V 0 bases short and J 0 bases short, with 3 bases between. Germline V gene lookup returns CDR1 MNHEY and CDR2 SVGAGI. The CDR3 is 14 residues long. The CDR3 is CASSYSNSNQPQHF. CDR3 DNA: TGTGCCAGCAGTTACTCGAATAGCAATCAGCCCCAGCATTTT.

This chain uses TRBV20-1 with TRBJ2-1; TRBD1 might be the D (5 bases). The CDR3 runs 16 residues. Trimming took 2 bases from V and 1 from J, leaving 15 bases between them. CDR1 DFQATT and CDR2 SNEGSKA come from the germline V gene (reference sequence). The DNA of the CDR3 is TGCAGTGCTAGACCCCCCTGGCAGGGATCCTACAATGAGCAGTTCTTC. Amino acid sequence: CSARPPWQGSYNEQFF.

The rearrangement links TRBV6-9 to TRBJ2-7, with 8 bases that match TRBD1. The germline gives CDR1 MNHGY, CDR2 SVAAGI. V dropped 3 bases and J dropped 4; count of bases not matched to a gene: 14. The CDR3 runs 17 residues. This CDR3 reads CASSYQVPGQALYEQYF. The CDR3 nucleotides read TGTGCCAGCAGTTACCAAGTCCCGGGACAGGCGCTTTACGAGCAGTACTTC.

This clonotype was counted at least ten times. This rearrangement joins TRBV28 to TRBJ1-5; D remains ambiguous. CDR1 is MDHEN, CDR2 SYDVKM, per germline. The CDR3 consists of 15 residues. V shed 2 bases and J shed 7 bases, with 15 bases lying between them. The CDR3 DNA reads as TGTGCCAGCAGTTTAGGGCCGGGATTAACACAGCCCCAGCATTTT. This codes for CASSLGPGLTQPQHF. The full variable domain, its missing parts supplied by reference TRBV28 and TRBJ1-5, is DVKVTQSSRYLVKRTGEKVFLECVQDMDHENMFWYRQDPGLGLRLIYFSYDVKMKEKGDIPEGYSVSREKKERFSLILESASTNQTSMYLCASSLGPGLTQPQHFGDGTRLSIL.

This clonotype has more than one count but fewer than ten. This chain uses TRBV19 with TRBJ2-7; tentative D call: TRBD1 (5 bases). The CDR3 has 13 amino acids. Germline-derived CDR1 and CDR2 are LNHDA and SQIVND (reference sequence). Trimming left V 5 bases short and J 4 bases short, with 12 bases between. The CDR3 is CASSGNRPYEQYF. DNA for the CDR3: TGTGCCAGTAGTGGGAACAGGCCTTACGAGCAGTACTTC.

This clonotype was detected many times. In nucleotides, the CDR3 is TGCGCCAGCAGTGAAGGACAGGGGTATGGCTACACCTTC. It is translated as CASSEGQGYGYTF. V usage is TRBV5-1 and J usage is TRBJ1-2; 9 bases are a match to TRBD1. The CDR3 spans 13 residues. Germline V lookup: CDR1 SGHRS, CDR2 YFSETQ. V was pared by 5 bases and J by 5 bases, with 4 bases of the junction left unmatched.

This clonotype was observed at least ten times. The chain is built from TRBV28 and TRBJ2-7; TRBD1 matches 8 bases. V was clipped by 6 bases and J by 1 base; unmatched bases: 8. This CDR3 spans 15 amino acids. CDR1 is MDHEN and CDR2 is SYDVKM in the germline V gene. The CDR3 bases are TGTGCCAGCAGCTCGACAGGGGCAATGTCCTACGAGCAGTACTTC. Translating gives CASSSTGAMSYEQYF.

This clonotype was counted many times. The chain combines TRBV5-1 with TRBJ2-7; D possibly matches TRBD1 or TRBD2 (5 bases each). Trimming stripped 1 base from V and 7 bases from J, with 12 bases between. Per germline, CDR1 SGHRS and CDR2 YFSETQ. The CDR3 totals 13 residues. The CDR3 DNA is TGCGCCAGCAGCTTGCTCGGGGCGGATGAGCAGTACTTC. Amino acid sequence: CASSLLGADEQYF.

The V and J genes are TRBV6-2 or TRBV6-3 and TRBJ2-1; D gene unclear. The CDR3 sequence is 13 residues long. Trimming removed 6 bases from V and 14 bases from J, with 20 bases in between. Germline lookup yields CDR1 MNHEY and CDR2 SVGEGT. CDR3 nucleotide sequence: TGTGCCAGCAGCCCCTGGGCAGGCCCATCGAAGTTCTTC. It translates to CASSPWAGPSKFF.

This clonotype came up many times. The CDR3 region has the DNA TGTGCCAGCAGCCAAGATCCTACTCAGCCCCAGCATTTT. The encoded protein is CASSQDPTQPQHF. This chain joins TRBV3-1 and TRBJ1-5; D is undetermined. The CDR3 is 13 amino acids. Germline values: CDR1 LGHDT, CDR2 YNNKEL (reference sequence). V was cut by 0 bases and J by 6 bases, with 6 bases left in between.

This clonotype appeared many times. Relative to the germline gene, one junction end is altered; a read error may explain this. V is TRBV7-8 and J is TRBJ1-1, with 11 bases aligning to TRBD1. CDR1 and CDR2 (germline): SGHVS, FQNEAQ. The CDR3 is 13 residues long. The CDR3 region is CASSLGQGAEAFF. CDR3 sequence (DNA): TGCGCCAGCAGCTTGGGACAGGGGGCTGAAGCTTTCTTT.

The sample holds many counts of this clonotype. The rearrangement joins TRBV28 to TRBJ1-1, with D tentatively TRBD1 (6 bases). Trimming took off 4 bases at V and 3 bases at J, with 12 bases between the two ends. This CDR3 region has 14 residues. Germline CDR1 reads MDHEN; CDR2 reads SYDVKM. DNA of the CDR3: TGTGCCAGCAGTTCTCCGGGGGCGTACACTGAAGCTTTCTTT. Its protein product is CASSSPGAYTEAFF. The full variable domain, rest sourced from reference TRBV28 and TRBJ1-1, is DVKVTQSSRYLVKRTGEKVFLECVQDMDHENMFWYRQDPGLGLRLIYFSYDVKMKEKGDIPEGYSVSREKKERFSLILESASTNQTSMYLCASSSPGAYTEAFFGQGTRLTVV.

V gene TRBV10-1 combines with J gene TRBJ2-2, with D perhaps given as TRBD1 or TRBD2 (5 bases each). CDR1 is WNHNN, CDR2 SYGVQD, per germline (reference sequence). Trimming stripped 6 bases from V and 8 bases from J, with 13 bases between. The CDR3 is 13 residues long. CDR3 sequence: CASSGTTSGELFF. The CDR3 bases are TGCGCCAGCAGCGGGACCACAAGTGGGGAGCTGTTTTTT.

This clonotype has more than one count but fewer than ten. The CDR3 nucleotides are TGTGCCGTGACCGGGACTAGCGGGGTGGAGCAGTTCTTC. Its protein product is CAVTGTSGVEQFF. The V and J genes are TRBV10-3 and TRBJ2-1; 13 nucleotides align to TRBD2. Germline CDR1 is ENHRY and CDR2 is SYGVKD. This CDR3 contains 13 residues. J gave up 10 bases and V 11 bases, and 8 bases lay outside the gene matches.

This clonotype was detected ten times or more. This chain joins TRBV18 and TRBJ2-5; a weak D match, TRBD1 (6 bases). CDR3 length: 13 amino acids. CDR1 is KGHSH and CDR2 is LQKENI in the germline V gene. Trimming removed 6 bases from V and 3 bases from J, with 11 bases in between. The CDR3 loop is CASSGGVEETQYF. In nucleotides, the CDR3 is TGTGCCAGCTCTGGGGGCGTGGAAGAGACCCAGTACTTC.

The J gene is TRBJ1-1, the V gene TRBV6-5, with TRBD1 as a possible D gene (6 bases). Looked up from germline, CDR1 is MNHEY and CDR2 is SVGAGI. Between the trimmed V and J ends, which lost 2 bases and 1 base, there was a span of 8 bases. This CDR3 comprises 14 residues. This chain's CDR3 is CASSYIQGNTEAFF. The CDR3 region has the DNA TGTGCCAGCAGTTACATACAGGGGAACACTGAAGCTTTCTTT.